This T cell receptor (beta chain) originates from a study of human T cells and chemical hapten exposure (dated by TCRdb to the early 2020s). Broadly, across the study: For sensitization, 2% DPC in acetone was applied to a 2 cm by 2 cm area of upper inner arm skin. Patch tests used Finn chambers with 0.01% DPC on the upper back, scored after 6 days by International Contact Dermatitis Research Group standards. The mostly female patient cohort included alopecia areata with under or over 50% scalp involvement, alopecia totalis and alopecia universalis. This study followed changes in the peripheral blood TCR repertoire in vivo during primary and secondary sensitization of alopecia patients to the hapten diphenylcyclopropenone (DPC). Blood for TCR sequencing was provided by twenty-nine alopecia patients at one to four time points (pre-sensitization, 2, 6 and 24 weeks). Throughout the roughly 23-week study period, patients were also given weekly therapeutic DPC doses on the scalp. Libraries were combined into a pool for sequencing, and differences in TCR yield between samples came mainly from small differences in library volumes within the pool. Blood samples were taken from patients before sensitization (week 0) and then at 2, 6 and about 24 weeks after DPC sensitization. What the authors observed across the whole study: Compared with pre-sensitization or healthy control sets, expanded TCRs formed significantly more large CDR3 similarity clusters, which is consistent with antigen-driven responses. The number of PT1 expanded TCRs positively correlated with patch test score, significant at thresholds 8, 16 and 32 but not 4. Repeated subsampling changed both the strength of the expansion versus patch-test correlation and the threshold at which that correlation became significant. The number of TCRs above 1 in 1000 frequency did not change with DPC sensitization; there was no evidence of global repertoire structure alterations. Because every patient had alopecia, a presumed autoimmune disease, the patients' immune response might differ from that of healthy individuals.

Taken with the paper, the label for time point translates to: patch test 1, 2 weeks after DPC sensitization. The label giving this sample's treatment or condition can be read as: therapeutic diphenylcyclopropenone sensitization with weekly scalp DPC. At every patch-test visit, the blood draw took place before the patch test was put on. To be eligible, patients had to be aged 18 to 70, diagnosed with alopecia and judged suitable for DPC therapy, while pregnant patients were excluded. Total RNA was isolated from unfractionated whole blood collected in Tempus Blood RNA tubes. V is pruned by 8 bases and J by 7 bases, leaving 6 bases of the junction without a gene match. The germline V gene gives CDR1 as MDHEN and CDR2 as SYDVKM. Taken from cysteine to phenylalanine, the CDR3 has 13 residues. Left in the record is the CDR3 DNA by itself, 39 bases read in frame from the first base. This clonotype has more than one count but fewer than ten. Its antigen has not been determined. No qualities accompany the bases; no much larger clone lies one base away.

Library method: RACE. Reads for this sample came from a NextSeq 500. Library preparation attached unique molecular identifiers to individual cDNA molecules for quantitative, reproducible TCR counting. From each blood RNA sample, both TCR alpha and TCR beta chains were sequenced. Per the original workflow: Samples had a median of roughly 91,000 TCRs, with a range from roughly 23,224 to 750,000. V, J and CDR3 annotation of the TCR reads was carried out using the Decombinator software suite. For PS versus PT1 abundance plots, all samples were subsampled to the same number of TCRs (28,000). TCRs were defined as expanded if absent before sensitization and observed at least eight times at the 2-week time point. Starting from the raw public reads, TCRdb applied fastp trimming at Q25, assembled clones with MiXCR and retained in-frame beta chains. CDR3 protein sequences are deduplicated, and each keeps its most common genes and DNA. The V and J calls come from TCRdb's annotation, not from the publication. This sample is represented by some 380,000 distinct CDR3 sequences; more than 4.5% of them were singletons. In total, the top ten clones hold 2% to 2.5% of the sample.

Sequenced material: whole blood, taken in connection with sensitization to the hapten diphenylcyclopropenone (DPC). This receptor chain uses TRBV28 and TRBJ2-1; 9 junctional bases match TRBD1. The sequence was obtained from a woman aged 50 to 65 with alopecia areata. Some clones in this sample may be carry-over from other donors' samples. The CDR3 reads as follows: CASDRGYRNEQFF. In nucleotides, the sequence is TGTGCCAGCGACAGGGGGTATCGGAATGAGCAGTTCTTC.